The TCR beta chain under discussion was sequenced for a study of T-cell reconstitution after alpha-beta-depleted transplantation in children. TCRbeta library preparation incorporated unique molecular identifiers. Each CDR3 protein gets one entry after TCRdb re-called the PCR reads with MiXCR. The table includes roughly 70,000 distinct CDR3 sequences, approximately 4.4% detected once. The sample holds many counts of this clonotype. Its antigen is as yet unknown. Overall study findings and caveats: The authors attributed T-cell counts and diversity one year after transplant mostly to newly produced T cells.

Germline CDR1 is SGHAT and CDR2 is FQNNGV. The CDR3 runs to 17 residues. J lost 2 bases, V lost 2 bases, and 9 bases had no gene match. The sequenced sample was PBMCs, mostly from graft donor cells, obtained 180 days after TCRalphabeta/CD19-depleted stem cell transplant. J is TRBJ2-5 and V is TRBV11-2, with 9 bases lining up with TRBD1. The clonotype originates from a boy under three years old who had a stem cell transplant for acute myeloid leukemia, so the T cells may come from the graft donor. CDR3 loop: CASSLLGGTGLQETQYF. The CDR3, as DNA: TGTGCCAGCAGCTTACTAGGAGGGACAGGGCTACAAGAGACCCAGTACTTC. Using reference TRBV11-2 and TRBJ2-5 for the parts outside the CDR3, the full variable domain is EAGVAQSPRYKIIEKRQSVAFWCNPISGHATLYWYQQILGQGPKLLIQFQNNGVVDDSQLPKDRFSAERLKGVDSTLKIQPAKLEDSAVYLCASSLLGGTGLQETQYFGPGTRLLVL.